The next 27 T cell receptor beta chains were all read from a single sample in a study of T cells in Graves' hyperthyroidism and ophthalmopathy. TCR beta CDR3 regions were amplified from RNA transcripts. During a first-round RT-PCR of the TCR CDR3, the HTBI primer set was used. TCRdb used MiXCR to reprocess the multiplex PCR reads, holding one entry per CDR3 protein. The sample consists of approximately 610,000 distinct CDR3 sequences, 14% to 15% of them appearing once. The sample taken for sequencing was blood. The receptors originated from a woman between 35 and 50 years old with Graves' ophthalmopathy.

The table lists this clonotype with many counts. This chain connects TRBV24-1 to TRBJ2-7, with 8 bases lining up with TRBD1. The junction had 6 bases not matched to a gene; V was cut back by 7 bases and J by 5 bases. Germline V gene lookup returns CDR1 KGHDR and CDR2 SFDVKD. The CDR3 loop spans 13 amino acids. This CDR3 is CATSRQGTDEQYF. The CDR3 DNA is TGTGCCACCAGCCGACAGGGGACGGACGAGCAGTACTTC.

The rearrangement links TRBV20-1 to TRBJ2-7; a weak D match, TRBD2 (6 bases). The CDR3 is 14 amino acids. The V and J ends lost 2 bases and 0 bases respectively, with 11 bases between them. Germline values: CDR1 DFQATT, CDR2 SNEGSKA (reference sequence). CDR3 in amino acids: CSARFAGPSYEQYF. CDR3 DNA: TGCAGTGCTAGATTTGCGGGACCCTCCTACGAGCAGTACTTC.

This clonotype was found many times. V usage is TRBV24-1 and J usage is TRBJ1-1; D is uncertain. CDR1 is KGHDR and CDR2 is SFDVKD in the germline V gene. Trimming cost V 3 bases and J 2 bases, with 3 bases left between them. This CDR3 comprises 12 residues. The CDR3: CATSDGNTEAFF. The DNA for the CDR3 is TGTGCCACCAGTGATGGTAACACTGAAGCTTTCTTT.

In its sample, this clonotype was seen many times. The genes are TRBV20-1 and TRBJ2-7, with D tentatively TRBD2 (6 bases). Germline CDR1 and CDR2: DFQATT and SNEGSKA (reference sequence). Trimming shortened V by 1 base and J by 6 bases, and 13 bases separated the two germline ends. The CDR3 length is 13 residues. CDR3 loop: CSARVPGGSEQYF. In DNA form, the CDR3 reads TGCAGTGCTAGAGTCCCTGGGGGGTCCGAGCAGTACTTC.

This clonotype was counted at least ten times. V usage is TRBV12-3 or TRBV12-4 and J usage is TRBJ2-3, with 9 bases that match TRBD2. The CDR3 has 15 amino acids. J was trimmed by 4 bases and V by 8 bases; bases with no gene match: 10. CDR3 amino acids: CASARREGVSDTQYF. CDR3 bases: TGTGCCAGCGCCCGGCGGGAGGGTGTCTCAGATACGCAGTATTTT.

This clonotype occurred many times. The chain combines TRBV19 with TRBJ2-5, with no clear D. Per the germline V gene, CDR1 is LNHDA and CDR2 is SQIVND (reference sequence). The CDR3 is 15 residues long. V shed 5 bases and J shed 2 bases, with 15 bases lying between them. The CDR3 loop reads CASSPGGGPQETQYF. CDR3 nucleotide sequence: TGTGCCAGTAGTCCGGGTGGCGGCCCTCAAGAGACCCAGTACTTC.

This clonotype showed up many times. The rearrangement uses TRBV10-2 and TRBJ1-1; D is perhaps TRBD1 (5 bases). CDR3 length equals 13 residues. The germline V gene encodes CDR1 WSHSY and CDR2 SAAADI. Trimming took off 3 bases at V and 6 bases at J, with 11 bases between the two ends. In DNA, the CDR3 is TGCGCCAGCAGTGACTTCAGGGAAGCTGAAGCTTTCTTT. Translating it yields CASSDFREAEAFF.

This clonotype showed up many times. The chain uses TRBV27 and TRBJ2-7; TRBD2 aligns across 10 bases. The CDR3 consists of 15 residues. CDR1 MNHEY and CDR2 SMNVEV come from the germline V gene (reference sequence). J was trimmed by 3 bases and V by 5 bases; bases with no gene match: 7. CDR3 protein: CASSLEGTSDYEQYF. The CDR3 region has the DNA TGTGCCAGCAGTCTAGAGGGGACTAGCGACTACGAGCAGTACTTC.

This clonotype was seen at least ten times. CDR3 residues: CASSYVPGLAGELFF. The CDR3 DNA sequence: TGTGCCAGCAGTTACGTGCCCGGACTAGCCGGGGAGCTGTTTTTT. The chain links TRBV6-2 or TRBV6-3 to TRBJ2-2; 7 bases fit TRBD2. CDR3 length: 15 amino acids. Germline trimming cut 2 bases from V and 6 bases from J; bases unmatched to any gene: 6. Germline CDR1 and CDR2: MNHEY and SVGEGT.

The chain recombines TRBV11-2 with TRBJ2-4; unclear D gene. This CDR3 region has 18 residues. The V gene's germline CDR1 is SGHAT and CDR2 FQNNGV. The ends were cut back, 3 bases at V and 1 base at J, with 19 bases in the middle. The CDR3, as DNA: TGTGCCAGCAGCTTCGGACCGAACCCCTCAGCGGCCAAAAACATTCAGTACTTC. Translation gives CASSFGPNPSAAKNIQYF.

This clonotype was found many times. The chain joins TRBV6-2 or TRBV6-3 to TRBJ1-2; 7 bases are a match to TRBD1. The CDR3 totals 15 residues. Trimming took 6 bases from V and 4 from J; bases not matched to a gene: 11. The germline CDR1 and CDR2 sequences are MNHEY and SVGEGT. CDR3 nucleotide sequence: TGTGCCAGCAGCCGTGACAGGGACTGGAGCTATGGCTACACCTTC. Translating gives CASSRDRDWSYGYTF.

This sequence joins TRBV14 and TRBJ2-7; TRBD2 matches 13 bases. This CDR3 comprises 19 residues. Looked up from germline, CDR1 is SGHDN and CDR2 is FVKESK. J lost 0 bases, V lost 1 base, and 9 bases had no gene match. CDR3 sequence: CASSQVSTSGRFGSYEQYF. DNA for the CDR3: TGTGCCAGCAGCCAAGTGTCGACTAGCGGGAGGTTCGGCTCCTACGAGCAGTACTTC.

This clonotype was counted many times. This chain connects TRBV25-1 to TRBJ1-1; the match to TRBD1 covers 8 bases. V trimming: 6 bases; J trimming: 1 base; junction bases outside the gene matches: 4. The CDR3 totals 14 residues. Germline V lookup: CDR1 MGHDK, CDR2 SYGVNS. This CDR3 reads CASRADRANTEAFF. The CDR3 nucleotides are TGTGCCAGCAGAGCGGACAGGGCGAACACTGAAGCTTTCTTT. The variable domain in full, with the rest retrieved from reference TRBV25-1 and TRBJ1-1, is EADIYQTPRYLVIGTGKKITLECSQTMGHDKMYWYQQDPGMELHLIHYSYGVNSTEKGDLSSESTVSRIRTEHFPLTLESARPSHTSQYLCASRADRANTEAFFGQGTRLTVV.

This clonotype has a count of ten or more. V gene TRBV10-3 combines with J gene TRBJ1-1, with 7 nucleotides matching TRBD1. The CDR3 extends over 15 amino acids. After removal of 4 bases from V and 3 bases from J, the junction contained 8 bases not matched to a gene. The germline gives CDR1 ENHRY, CDR2 SYGVKD. CDR3 in DNA: TGTGCCATCAGTGTTCGACAGGGTTCGGACACTGAAGCTTTCTTT. As protein: CAISVRQGSDTEAFF.

This clonotype has ten or more counts. The gene calls are TRBV3-1 and TRBJ2-7, with 9 bases identical to TRBD2. J lost 5 bases, V lost 0 bases, and 2 bases had no gene match. Germline V gene lookup returns CDR1 LGHDT and CDR2 YNNKEL (reference sequence). This CDR3 region has 14 residues. The CDR3 DNA sequence: TGTGCCAGCAGCCAAGAGCAGCGGGAGGACGAGCAGTACTTC. Its protein product is CASSQEQREDEQYF.

This clonotype was recorded many times. The chain recombines TRBV19 with TRBJ1-3; no clear D. CDR1 and CDR2 (germline): LNHDA, SQIVND (reference sequence). The CDR3 runs 14 residues. The V gene lost 5 bases and the J gene lost 5 bases, with 13 bases spanning the gap. The CDR3 loop reads CASSEWESRNTIYF. The CDR3 DNA reads TGTGCCAGTAGTGAGTGGGAATCGAGAAACACCATATATTTT. The variable domain in full, completed from reference TRBV19 and TRBJ1-3, reads DGGITQSPKYLFRKEGQNVTLSCEQNLNHDAMYWYRQDPGQGLRLIYYSQIVNDFQKGDIAEGYSVSREKKESFPLTVTSAQKNPTAFYLCASSEWESRNTIYFGEGSWLTVV.

This clonotype was found many times. The chain joins TRBV28 to TRBJ1-5, with TRBD1 identical over 8 bases. The germline V gene encodes CDR1 MDHEN and CDR2 SYDVKM. After removal of 7 bases from V and 5 bases from J, the junction contained 10 bases not matched to a gene. This CDR3 has 15 amino acids. CDR3 DNA sequence: TGTGCCAGCACCCCTTCGGGCAGGGGGCATCAGCCCCAGCATTTT. Translated, it gives CASTPSGRGHQPQHF.

This clonotype appeared many times. The genes are TRBV14 and TRBJ2-7; D perhaps matches TRBD1 (5 bases). The CDR3 length is 13 residues. Between the trimmed V and J ends, which lost 2 bases and 6 bases, there was a span of 11 bases. Germline-derived CDR1 and CDR2 are SGHDN and FVKESK. Here the CDR3 reads CASSQRTGSEQYF. The CDR3 bases are TGTGCCAGCAGCCAACGAACAGGTTCCGAGCAGTACTTC. Full variable domain (rest looked up from reference TRBV14 and TRBJ2-7): EAGVTQFPSHSVIEKGQTVTLRCDPISGHDNLYWYRRVMGKEIKFLLHFVKESKQDESGMPNNRFLAERTGGTYSTLKVQPAELEDSGVYFCASSQRTGSEQYFGPGTRLTVT.

This clonotype was counted only a few times. V usage is TRBV18 and J usage is TRBJ1-1, with 7 bases lining up with TRBD1. V shed 6 bases, J shed 0 bases, and the junction held 7 bases outside the gene matches. This CDR3 has 15 residues. Germline CDR1 is KGHSH and CDR2 is LQKENI. CDR3 in DNA: TGTGCCAGCTCCCCTCGGGGGACAGTGAACACTGAAGCTTTCTTT. Its translation: CASSPRGTVNTEAFF.

This clonotype was recorded many times. V is TRBV6-5 and J is TRBJ1-1; weak D call: TRBD1 (5 bases). CDR3 length: 17 residues. Deletions cut 0 bases from V and 2 bases from J, with 16 bases between. Germline lookup yields CDR1 MNHEY and CDR2 SVGAGI. The CDR3: CASSYSIGALLNTEAFF. Written as DNA, the CDR3 is TGTGCCAGCAGTTACTCGATCGGGGCCTTACTTAACACTGAAGCTTTCTTT.

This clonotype has ten or more counts. The genes are TRBV6-1 and TRBJ2-5, with 7 bases that match TRBD1. The CDR3 is made up of 17 amino acids. The V gene's germline CDR1 is MNHNS and CDR2 SASEGT. Germline trimming cut 8 bases from V and 2 bases from J; bases unmatched to any gene: 17. DNA for the CDR3: TGTGCCAGCTCACTCCTTCGACAGGGTACGGGACAAGAGACCCAGTACTTC. Its translation is CASSLLRQGTGQETQYF.

The table lists this clonotype with many counts. The chain is built from TRBV20-1 and TRBJ1-2; a possible D gene is TRBD1 (6 bases). This CDR3 comprises 13 residues. Germline V lookup: CDR1 DFQATT, CDR2 SNEGSKA (reference sequence). V was trimmed by 1 base and J by 7 bases, leaving 13 bases between them. CDR3 DNA sequence: TGCAGTGCTAGAGCCGACACAGGGAGTGGCTACACCTTC. Translated: CSARADTGSGYTF.

The chain is built from TRBV6-2 or TRBV6-3 and TRBJ2-7; no clear D. Trimming stripped 7 bases from V and 2 bases from J, with 9 bases between. The CDR3 is made up of 12 amino acids. Germline-derived CDR1 and CDR2 are MNHEY and SVGEGT. The CDR3 DNA reads as TGTGCCAGCACCATAAAGCCCTACGAGCAGTACTTC. Protein product: CASTIKPYEQYF.

This clonotype was seen repeatedly, ten times or more. The chain couples TRBV25-1 to TRBJ2-5, with D perhaps matching TRBD2 (6 bases). The V gene's germline CDR1 is MGHDK and CDR2 SYGVNS. V lost 3 bases and J 5 bases, leaving 22 bases between the germline ends. This CDR3 region has 17 residues. CDR3 sequence: CASSELLQAGSGETQYF. CDR3 nucleotides: TGTGCCAGCAGTGAGTTGTTGCAGGCGGGGTCCGGGGAGACCCAGTACTTC.

At least ten counts were recorded for this clonotype. The chain carries TRBV6-1 and TRBJ2-7; D possibly corresponds to TRBD1 (5 bases). The CDR3 length is 14 residues. From germline, CDR1 is MNHNS and CDR2 SASEGT. Trimming shortened V by 3 bases and J by 0 bases, and 9 bases separated the two germline ends. The CDR3 DNA follows: TGTGCCAGCAGTGAGCAGACAGACTCCTACGAGCAGTACTTC. Translated: CASSEQTDSYEQYF.

This clonotype occurred many times. This rearrangement joins TRBV19 to TRBJ1-2; D not resolved. Trimming removed 9 bases from V and 2 bases from J, with 16 bases in between. There are 14 residues in the CDR3. The germline V gene encodes CDR1 LNHDA and CDR2 SQIVND (reference sequence). CDR3 region: CASVPGLQNYGYTF. In DNA form, the CDR3 reads TGTGCCAGCGTGCCGGGCCTACAGAACTATGGCTACACCTTC.

The chain joins TRBV6-1 to TRBJ2-5, with 13 bases identical to TRBD2. The V and J ends lost 5 bases and 5 bases, in that order; junction bases with no gene match: 11. CDR1 is MNHNS, CDR2 SASEGT, per germline. The CDR3 length is 17 residues. This CDR3 reads CASSRLGLAGVEETQYF. The CDR3 DNA is TGTGCCAGCAGTCGCTTAGGACTAGCGGGAGTGGAGGAGACCCAGTACTTC.